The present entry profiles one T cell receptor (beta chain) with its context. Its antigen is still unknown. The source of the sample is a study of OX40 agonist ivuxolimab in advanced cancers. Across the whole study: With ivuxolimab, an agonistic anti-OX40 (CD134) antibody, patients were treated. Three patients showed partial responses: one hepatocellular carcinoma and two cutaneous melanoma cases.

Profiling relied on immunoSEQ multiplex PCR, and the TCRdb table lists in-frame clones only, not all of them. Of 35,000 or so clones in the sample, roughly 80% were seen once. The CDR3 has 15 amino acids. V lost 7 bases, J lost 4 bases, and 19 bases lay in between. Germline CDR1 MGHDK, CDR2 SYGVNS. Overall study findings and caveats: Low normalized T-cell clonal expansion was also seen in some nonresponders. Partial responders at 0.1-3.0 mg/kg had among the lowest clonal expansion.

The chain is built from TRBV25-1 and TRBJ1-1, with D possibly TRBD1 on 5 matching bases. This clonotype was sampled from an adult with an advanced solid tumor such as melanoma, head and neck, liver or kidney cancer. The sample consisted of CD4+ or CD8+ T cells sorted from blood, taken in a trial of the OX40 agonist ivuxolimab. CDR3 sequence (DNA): TGTGCCAGCACGGTTATAGGGGCTGGGGGCACTGAAGCTTTCTTT. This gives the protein CASTVIGAGGTEAFF.